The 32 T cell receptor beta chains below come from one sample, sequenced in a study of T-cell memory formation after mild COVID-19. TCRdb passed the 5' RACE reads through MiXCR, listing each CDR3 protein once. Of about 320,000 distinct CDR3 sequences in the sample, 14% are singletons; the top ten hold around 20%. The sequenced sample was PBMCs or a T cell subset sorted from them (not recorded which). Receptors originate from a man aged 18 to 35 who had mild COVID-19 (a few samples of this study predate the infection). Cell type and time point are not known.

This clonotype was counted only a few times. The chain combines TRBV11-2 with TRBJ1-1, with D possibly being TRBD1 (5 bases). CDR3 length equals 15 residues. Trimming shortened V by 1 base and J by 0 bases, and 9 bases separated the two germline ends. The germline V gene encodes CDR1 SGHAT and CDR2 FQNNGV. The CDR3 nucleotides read TGTGCCAGCAGCTTAGCGGGACTCCTGAACACTGAAGCTTTCTTT. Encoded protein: CASSLAGLLNTEAFF.

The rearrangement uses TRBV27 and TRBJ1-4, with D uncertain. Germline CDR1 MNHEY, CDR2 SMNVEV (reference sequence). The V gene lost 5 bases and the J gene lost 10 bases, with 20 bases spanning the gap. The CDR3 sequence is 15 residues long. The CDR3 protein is CASSLQTEGSRKLFF. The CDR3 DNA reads TGTGCCAGCAGTCTCCAGACCGAGGGTTCGCGAAAACTGTTTTTT. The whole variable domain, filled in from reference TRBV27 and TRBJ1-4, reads EAQVTQNPRYLITVTGKKLTVTCSQNMNHEYMSWYRQDPGLGLRQIYYSMNVEVTDKGDVPEGYKVSRKEKRNFPLILESPSPNQTSLYFCASSLQTEGSRKLFFGSGTQLSVL.

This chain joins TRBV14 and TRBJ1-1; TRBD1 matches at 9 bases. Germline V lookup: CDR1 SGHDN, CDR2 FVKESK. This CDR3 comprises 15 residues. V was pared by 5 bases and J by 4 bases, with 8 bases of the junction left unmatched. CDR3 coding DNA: TGTGCCAGCAGCTCACAGGGGGCGCAGAGCACTGAAGCTTTCTTT. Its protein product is CASSSQGAQSTEAFF.

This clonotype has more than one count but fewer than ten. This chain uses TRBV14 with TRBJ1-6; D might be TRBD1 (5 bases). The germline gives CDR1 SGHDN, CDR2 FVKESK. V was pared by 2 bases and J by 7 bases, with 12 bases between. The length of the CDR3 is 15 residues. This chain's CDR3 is CASSQWGTENSPLHF. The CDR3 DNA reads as TGTGCCAGCAGCCAATGGGGGACGGAGAATTCACCCCTCCACTTT.

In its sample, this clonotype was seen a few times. The DNA for the CDR3 is TGTGCCAGCATGTCGGGGGGAGCTTTCTTT. It specifies CASMSGGAFF. J is TRBJ1-1 and V is TRBV2, with D perhaps TRBD1 (5 bases). The CDR3 covers 10 residues. The germline V gene encodes CDR1 SNHLY and CDR2 FYNNEI. V was clipped by 7 bases and J by 10 bases, with 10 bases between them.

CDR3: CASSYSASGDPYEQYV. Here the CDR3 DNA reads TGTGCCAGCAGTTACTCCGCTAGCGGGGACCCCTACGAGCAGTACGTC. V gene TRBV6-2 or TRBV6-3 combines with J gene TRBJ2-7; 9 bases align to TRBD2. The V segment lost 0 bases and the J segment 2 bases; nucleotides outside the gene matches: 5. The CDR3 runs 16 residues. Germline V lookup: CDR1 MNHEY, CDR2 SVGEGT.

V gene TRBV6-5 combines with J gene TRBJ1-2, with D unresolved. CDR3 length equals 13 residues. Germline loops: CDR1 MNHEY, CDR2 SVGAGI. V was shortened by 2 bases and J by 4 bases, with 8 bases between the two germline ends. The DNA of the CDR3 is TGTGCCAGCAGTTACCCCAGGTTCTATGGCTACACCTTC. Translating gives CASSYPRFYGYTF.

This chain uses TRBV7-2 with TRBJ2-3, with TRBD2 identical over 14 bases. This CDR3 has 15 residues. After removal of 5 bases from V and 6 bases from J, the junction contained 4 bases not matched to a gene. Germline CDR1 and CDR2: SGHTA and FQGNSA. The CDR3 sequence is CASSAGLAGADTQYF. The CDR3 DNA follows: TGTGCCAGCAGCGCGGGACTAGCGGGGGCCGATACGCAGTATTTT.

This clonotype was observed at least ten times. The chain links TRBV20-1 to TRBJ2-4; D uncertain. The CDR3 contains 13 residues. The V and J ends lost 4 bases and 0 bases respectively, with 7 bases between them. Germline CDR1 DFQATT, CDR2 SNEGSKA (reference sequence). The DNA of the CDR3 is TGCAGTGCTAACGAGAAAGCCAAAAACATTCAGTACTTC. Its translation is CSANEKAKNIQYF.

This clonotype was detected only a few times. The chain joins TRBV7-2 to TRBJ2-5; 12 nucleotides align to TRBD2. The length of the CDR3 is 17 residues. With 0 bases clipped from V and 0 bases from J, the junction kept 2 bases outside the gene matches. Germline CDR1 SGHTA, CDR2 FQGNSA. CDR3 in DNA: TGTGCCAGCAGCTTAGCGCGGACTAGCGGGAACCAAGAGACCCAGTACTTC. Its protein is CASSLARTSGNQETQYF.

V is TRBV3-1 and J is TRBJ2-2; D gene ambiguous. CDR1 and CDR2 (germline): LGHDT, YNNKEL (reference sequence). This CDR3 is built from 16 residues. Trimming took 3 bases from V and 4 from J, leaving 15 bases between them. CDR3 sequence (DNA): TGTGCCAGCAGCCACAACATAGCCACCCGCACCGGGGAGCTGTTTTTT. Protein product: CASSHNIATRTGELFF.

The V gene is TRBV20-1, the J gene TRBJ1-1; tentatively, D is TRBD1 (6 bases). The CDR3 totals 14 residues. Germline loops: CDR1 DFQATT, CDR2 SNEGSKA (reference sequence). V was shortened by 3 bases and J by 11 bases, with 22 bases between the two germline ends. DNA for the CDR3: TGCAGTGCTAGTCGGACTCTCAAGACAGGAGGGGCTTTCTTT. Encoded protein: CSASRTLKTGGAFF.

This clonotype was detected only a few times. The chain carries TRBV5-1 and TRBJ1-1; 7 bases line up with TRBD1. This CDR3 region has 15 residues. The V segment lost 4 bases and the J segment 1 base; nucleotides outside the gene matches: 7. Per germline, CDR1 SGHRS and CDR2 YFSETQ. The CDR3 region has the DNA TGCGCCAGCAGCAGAGGGGGGACAGAGAACACTGAAGCTTTCTTT. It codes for CASSRGGTENTEAFF.

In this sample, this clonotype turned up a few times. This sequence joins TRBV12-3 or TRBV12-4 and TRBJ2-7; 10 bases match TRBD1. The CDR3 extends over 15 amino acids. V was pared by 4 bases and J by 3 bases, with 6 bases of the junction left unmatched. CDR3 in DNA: TGTGCCAGCAGTTCCCATAGGGACAGGGGCTACGAGCAGTACTTC. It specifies CASSSHRDRGYEQYF.

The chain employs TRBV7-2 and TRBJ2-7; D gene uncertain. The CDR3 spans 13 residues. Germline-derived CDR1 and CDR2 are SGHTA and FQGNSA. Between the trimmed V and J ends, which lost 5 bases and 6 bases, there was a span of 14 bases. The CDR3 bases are TGTGCCAGCAGCACACGAAGTTGGGGCGAGCAGTACTTC. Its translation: CASSTRSWGEQYF.

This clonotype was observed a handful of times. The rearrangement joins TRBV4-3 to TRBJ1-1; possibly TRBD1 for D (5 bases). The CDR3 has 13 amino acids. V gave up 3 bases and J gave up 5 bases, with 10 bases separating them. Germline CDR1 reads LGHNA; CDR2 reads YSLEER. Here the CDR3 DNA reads TGCGCCAGCAGCCAGGAGGGGTGGACTGAAGCTTTCTTT. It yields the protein CASSQEGWTEAFF.

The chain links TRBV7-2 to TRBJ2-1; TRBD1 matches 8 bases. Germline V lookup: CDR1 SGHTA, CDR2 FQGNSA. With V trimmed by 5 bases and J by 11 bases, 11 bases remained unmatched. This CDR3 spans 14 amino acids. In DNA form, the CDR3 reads TGTGCCAGCAGCCTAGGACAGGGCGTCTTTCAGCAGTTCTTC. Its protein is CASSLGQGVFQQFF. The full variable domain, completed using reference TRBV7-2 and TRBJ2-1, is GAGVSQSPSNKVTEKGKDVELRCDPISGHTALYWYRQSLGQGLEFLIYFQGNSAPDKSGLPSDRFSAERTGGSVSTLTIQRTQQEDSAVYLCASSLGQGVFQQFFGPGTRLTVL.

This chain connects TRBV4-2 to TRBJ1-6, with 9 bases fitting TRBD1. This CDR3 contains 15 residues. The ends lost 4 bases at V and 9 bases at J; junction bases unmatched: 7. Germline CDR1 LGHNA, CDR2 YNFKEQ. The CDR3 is CASSRRDRAFSPLHF. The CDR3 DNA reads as TGTGCCAGCAGCCGCCGGGACAGGGCTTTTTCACCCCTCCACTTT.

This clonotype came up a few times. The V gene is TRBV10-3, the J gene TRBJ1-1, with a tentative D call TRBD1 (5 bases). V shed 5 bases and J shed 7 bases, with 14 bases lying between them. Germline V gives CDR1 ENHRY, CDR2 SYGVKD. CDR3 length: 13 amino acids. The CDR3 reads CAISREGRDEAFF. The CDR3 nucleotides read TGTGCCATCAGTCGGGAGGGGCGTGATGAAGCTTTCTTT.

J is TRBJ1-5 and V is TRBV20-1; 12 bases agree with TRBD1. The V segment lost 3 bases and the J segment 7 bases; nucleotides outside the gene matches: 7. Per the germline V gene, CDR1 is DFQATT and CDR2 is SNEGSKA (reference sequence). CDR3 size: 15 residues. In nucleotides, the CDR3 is TGCAGTGCTAGCCACCCGGGACAGGGGGCCCAGCCCCAGCATTTT. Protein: CSASHPGQGAQPQHF.

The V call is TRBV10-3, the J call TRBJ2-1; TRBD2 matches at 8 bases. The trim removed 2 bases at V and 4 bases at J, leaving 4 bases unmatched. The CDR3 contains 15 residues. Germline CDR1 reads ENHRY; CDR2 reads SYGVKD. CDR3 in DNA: TGTGCCATCAGTGAGACAAGCGGGGGATACAATGAGCAGTTCTTC. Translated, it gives CAISETSGGYNEQFF.

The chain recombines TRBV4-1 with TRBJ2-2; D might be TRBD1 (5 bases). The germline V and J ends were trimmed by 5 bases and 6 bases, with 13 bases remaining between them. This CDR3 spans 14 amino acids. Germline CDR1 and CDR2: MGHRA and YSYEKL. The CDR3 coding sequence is TGCGCCAGCAGCGAGAGACAGTCCCCCGGGGAGCTGTTTTTT. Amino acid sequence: CASSERQSPGELFF.

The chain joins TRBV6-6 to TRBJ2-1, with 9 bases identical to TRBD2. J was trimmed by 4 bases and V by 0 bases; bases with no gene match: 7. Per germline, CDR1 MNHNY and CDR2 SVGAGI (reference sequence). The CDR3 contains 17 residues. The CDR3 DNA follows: TGTGCCAGCAGTTACTCTCCTCCTAGCGGGGTGTACAATGAGCAGTTCTTC. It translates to CASSYSPPSGVYNEQFF.

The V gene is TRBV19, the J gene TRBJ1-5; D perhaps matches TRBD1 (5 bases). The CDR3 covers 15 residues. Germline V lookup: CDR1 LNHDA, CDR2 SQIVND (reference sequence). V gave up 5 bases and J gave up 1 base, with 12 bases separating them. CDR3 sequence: CASSGDSLSNQPQHF. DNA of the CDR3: TGTGCCAGTAGTGGCGACAGCTTGAGCAATCAGCCCCAGCATTTT. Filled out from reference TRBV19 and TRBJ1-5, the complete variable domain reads DGGITQSPKYLFRKEGQNVTLSCEQNLNHDAMYWYRQDPGQGLRLIYYSQIVNDFQKGDIAEGYSVSREKKESFPLTVTSAQKNPTAFYLCASSGDSLSNQPQHFGDGTRLSIL.

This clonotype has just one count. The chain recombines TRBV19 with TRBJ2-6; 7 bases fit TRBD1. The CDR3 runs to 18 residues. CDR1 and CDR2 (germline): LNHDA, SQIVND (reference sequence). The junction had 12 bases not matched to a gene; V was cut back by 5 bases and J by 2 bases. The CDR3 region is CASSGDVGGAPGANVLTF. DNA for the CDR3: TGTGCCAGTAGTGGGGATGTAGGGGGCGCCCCTGGGGCCAACGTCCTGACTTTC. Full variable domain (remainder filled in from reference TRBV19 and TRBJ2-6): DGGITQSPKYLFRKEGQNVTLSCEQNLNHDAMYWYRQDPGQGLRLIYYSQIVNDFQKGDIAEGYSVSREKKESFPLTVTSAQKNPTAFYLCASSGDVGGAPGANVLTFGAGSRLTVL.

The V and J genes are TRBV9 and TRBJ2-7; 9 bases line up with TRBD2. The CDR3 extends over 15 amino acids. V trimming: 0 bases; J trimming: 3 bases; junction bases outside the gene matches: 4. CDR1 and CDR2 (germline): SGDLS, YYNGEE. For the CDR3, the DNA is TGTGCCAGCAGCGTAGGTGGCGGGGGGGGCTACGAGCAGTACTTC. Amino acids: CASSVGGGGGYEQYF.

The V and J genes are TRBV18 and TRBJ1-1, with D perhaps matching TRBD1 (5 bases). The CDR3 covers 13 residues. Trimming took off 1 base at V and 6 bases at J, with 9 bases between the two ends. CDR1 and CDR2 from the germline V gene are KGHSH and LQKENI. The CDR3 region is CASSPLARAEAFF. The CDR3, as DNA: TGTGCCAGCTCACCACTCGCCAGGGCTGAAGCTTTCTTT.

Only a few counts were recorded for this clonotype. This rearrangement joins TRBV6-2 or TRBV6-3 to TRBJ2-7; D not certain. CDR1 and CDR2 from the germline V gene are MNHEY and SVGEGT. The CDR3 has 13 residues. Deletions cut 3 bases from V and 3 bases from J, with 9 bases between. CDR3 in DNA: TGTGCCAGCAGTTATAACCGTGTCTACGAGCAGTACTTC. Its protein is CASSYNRVYEQYF.

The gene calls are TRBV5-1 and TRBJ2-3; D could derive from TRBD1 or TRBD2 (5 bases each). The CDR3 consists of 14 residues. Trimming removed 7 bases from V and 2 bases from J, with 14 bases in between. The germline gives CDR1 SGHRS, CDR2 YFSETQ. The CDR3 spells CASSRGGNTDTQYF. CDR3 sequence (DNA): TGCGCCAGCTCCCGGGGCGGAAACACAGATACGCAGTATTTT.

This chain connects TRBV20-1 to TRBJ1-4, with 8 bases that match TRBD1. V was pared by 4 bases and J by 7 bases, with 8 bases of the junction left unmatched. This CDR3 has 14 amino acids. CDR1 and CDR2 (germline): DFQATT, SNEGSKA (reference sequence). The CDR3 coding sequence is TGCAGTGCTAAACCGGGAGACAGGGGTGAAAAACTGTTTTTT. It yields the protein CSAKPGDRGEKLFF.

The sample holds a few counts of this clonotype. CDR3 region: CASSYSVRLENRGLCYTF. The CDR3, as DNA: TGTGCCAGCAGTTACTCGGTCCGTCTTGAGAACAGGGGCCTTTGCTACACCTTC. The rearrangement links TRBV6-5 to TRBJ1-2; 7 positions match TRBD1. The germline V gene has CDR1 MNHEY and CDR2 SVGAGI. V was pared by 0 bases and J by 9 bases, with 19 bases of the junction left unmatched. This CDR3 has 18 residues.

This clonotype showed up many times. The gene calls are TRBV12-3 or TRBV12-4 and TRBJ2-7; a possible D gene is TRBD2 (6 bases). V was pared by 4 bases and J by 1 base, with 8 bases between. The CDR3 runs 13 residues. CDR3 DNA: TGTGCCAGCAGTTATGCGGGATCCTACGAGCAGTACGTC. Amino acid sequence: CASSYAGSYEQYV.